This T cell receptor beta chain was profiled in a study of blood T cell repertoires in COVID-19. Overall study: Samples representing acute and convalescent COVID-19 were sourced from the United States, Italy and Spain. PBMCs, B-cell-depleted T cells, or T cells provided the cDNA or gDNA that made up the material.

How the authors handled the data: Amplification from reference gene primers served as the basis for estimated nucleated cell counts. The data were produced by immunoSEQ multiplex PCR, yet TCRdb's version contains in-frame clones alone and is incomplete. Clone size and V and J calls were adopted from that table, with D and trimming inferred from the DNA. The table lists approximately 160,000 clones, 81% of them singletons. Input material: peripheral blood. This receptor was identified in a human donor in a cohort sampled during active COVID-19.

The CDR3 nucleotides read TGTGCCAGCAGTGATAGACAGAGAAATCAGCCCCAGCATTTT. This sequence encodes CASSDRQRNQPQHF. J is TRBJ1-5 and V is TRBV6-1; D perhaps matches TRBD1 (5 bases). Per germline, CDR1 MNHNS and CDR2 SASEGT. This CDR3 is 14 amino acids long. Deletions cut 3 bases from V and 4 bases from J, with 10 bases between.